This T cell receptor (beta chain) was profiled in a study of blood T cell repertoires in COVID-19. Study-wide background: Acute and convalescent COVID-19 samples came from the United States, Italy and Spain. T cells, B-cell-depleted T cells, or PBMCs provided the cDNA or gDNA that served as material.

Germline assignment: CDR1 SGHNT and CDR2 YENEEA. Trimming shortened V by 3 bases and J by 0 bases, and 6 bases separated the two germline ends. CDR3 size: 14 residues. Study processing details: By means of reference gene primer amplification, nucleated cell counts were estimated. Assay: immunoSEQ multiplex PCR; the TCRdb copy retains only in-frame clones and omits some. V, J and clone size derive from that table, while D and trimming were established from the DNA sequence. The repertoire holds about 100,000 clones, with 65% to 80% as singletons. The sample comprised peripheral blood. This chain uses TRBV11-3 with TRBJ2-1; tentative D call: TRBD2 (6 bases). The receptor was isolated from a man between 65 and 85 years old with acute or convalescent COVID-19. CDR3 DNA sequence: TGTGCCAGCAGCTTGCGGGGCTCCTACAATGAGCAGTTCTTC. Residues: CASSLRGSYNEQFF.